This T cell receptor (beta chain) was sequenced for a study of human T cells and chemical hapten exposure. Study background: Among samples, TCR yields varied mainly because of small differences in pooled library volume. Broader study findings: Sensitizing with DPC caused no change in TCRs above 1 in 1000 frequency.

The time point here: healthy volunteer bleed at 6 weeks. Unfractionated whole blood was the source of the extracted total RNA. Each CDR3 protein is one row after TCRdb ran MiXCR on the RACE reads. The sample shows tens of thousands of distinct CDR3 sequences, roughly 8.7% of them seen only once. This CDR3 has 17 residues. From germline, CDR1 is SEHNR and CDR2 FQNEAQ (reference sequence). Trimming cost V 1 base and J 7 bases, with 17 bases left between them. This clonotype turned up a few times. The antigen remains undetermined. The TCR sequence derives from a male donor in good health. Some clones in this sample may be carry-over from other donors' samples. The chain carries TRBV7-9 and TRBJ1-6; no definite D call. The sample consisted of whole blood. The CDR3 loop is CASSLGSGGTINSPLHF. The CDR3 DNA reads as TGTGCCAGCAGCTTAGGGAGTGGTGGTACCATCAATTCACCCCTCCACTTT.